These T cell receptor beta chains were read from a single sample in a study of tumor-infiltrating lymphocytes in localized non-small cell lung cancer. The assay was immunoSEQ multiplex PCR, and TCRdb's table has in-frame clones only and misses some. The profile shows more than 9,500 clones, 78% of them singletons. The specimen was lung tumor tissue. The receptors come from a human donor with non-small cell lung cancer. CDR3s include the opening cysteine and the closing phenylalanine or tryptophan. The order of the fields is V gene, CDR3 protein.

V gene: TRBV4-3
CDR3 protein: CASSQNHLPPREGVFNYGYTF

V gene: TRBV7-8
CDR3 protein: CASSRKQGIGNTIYF

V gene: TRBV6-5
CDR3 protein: CASSSSGAKAFF

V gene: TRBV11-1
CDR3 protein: CASSALATDRLEEAFF

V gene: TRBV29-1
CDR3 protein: CSVVRAGVGTDTQYF

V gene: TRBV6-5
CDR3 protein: CATCLFGDYGYTF

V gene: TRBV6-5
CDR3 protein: CASSHRVREKLFF

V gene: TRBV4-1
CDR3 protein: CASSSSLASVYNEQFF

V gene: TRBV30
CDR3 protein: CAWSVGTGATYDGYTF

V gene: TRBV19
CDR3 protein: CASSSQGNTGELFF

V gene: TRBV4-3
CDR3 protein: CASSQGKGPYGYTF

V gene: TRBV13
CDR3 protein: CASSLSLLLPAGGYTF

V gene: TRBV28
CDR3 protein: CASSLPNAGVGPQHF

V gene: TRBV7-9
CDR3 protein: CASSSTGGPDTQYF

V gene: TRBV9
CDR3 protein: CASSVDGLVNEQFF

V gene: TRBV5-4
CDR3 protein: CASSLGTGRRNTEAFF

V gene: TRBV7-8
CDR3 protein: CASSAGQGRTDTQYF

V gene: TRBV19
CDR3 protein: CASSQVGAAYEQYF

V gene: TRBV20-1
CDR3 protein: CSASGGKTQYF

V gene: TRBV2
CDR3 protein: CASFPGQAANQPQHF

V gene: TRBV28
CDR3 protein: CASSLSSGWASGIQRDWSYEQYF

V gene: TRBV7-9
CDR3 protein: CASSPANEQFF

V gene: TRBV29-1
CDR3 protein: CSVDGMRETQYF

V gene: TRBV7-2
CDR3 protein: CASSVTVGYTF

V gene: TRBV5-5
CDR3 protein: CASSLVGQSTDTQYF

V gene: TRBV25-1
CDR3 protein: CASSHSGSQETQYF

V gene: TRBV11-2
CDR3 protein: CASSLTPAGGQETQYF

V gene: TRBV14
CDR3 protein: CASSRTSYGYTF

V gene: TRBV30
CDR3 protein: CAWSVLSGPAETQYF